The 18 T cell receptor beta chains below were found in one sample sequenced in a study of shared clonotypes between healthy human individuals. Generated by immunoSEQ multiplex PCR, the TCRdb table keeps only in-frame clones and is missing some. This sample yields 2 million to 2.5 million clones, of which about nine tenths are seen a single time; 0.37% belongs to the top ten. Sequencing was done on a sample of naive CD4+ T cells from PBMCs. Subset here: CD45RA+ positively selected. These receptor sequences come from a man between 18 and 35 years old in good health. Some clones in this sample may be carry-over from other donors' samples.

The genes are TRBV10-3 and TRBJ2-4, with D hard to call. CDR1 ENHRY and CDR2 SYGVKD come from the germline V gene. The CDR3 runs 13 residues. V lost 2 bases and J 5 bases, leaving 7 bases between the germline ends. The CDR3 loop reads CAISETRENIQYF. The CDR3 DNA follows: TGTGCCATCAGTGAGACAAGGGAAAACATTCAGTACTTC.

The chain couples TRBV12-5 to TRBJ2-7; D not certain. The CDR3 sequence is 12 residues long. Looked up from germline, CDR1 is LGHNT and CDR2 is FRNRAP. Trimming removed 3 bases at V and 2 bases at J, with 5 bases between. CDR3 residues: CASGLGTYEQYF. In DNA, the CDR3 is TGTGCTAGTGGTTTAGGGACCTACGAGCAGTACTTC.

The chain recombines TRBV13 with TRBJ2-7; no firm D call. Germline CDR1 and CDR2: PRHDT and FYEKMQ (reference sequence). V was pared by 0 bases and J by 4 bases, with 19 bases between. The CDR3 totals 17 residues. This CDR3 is CASSLGPAGGPSYEQYF. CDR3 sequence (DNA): TGTGCCAGCAGCTTAGGCCCCGCCGGCGGTCCCTCATACGAGCAGTACTTC. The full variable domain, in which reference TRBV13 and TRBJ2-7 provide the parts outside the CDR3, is AAGVIQSPRHLIKEKRETATLKCYPIPRHDTVYWYQQGPGQDPQFLISFYEKMQSDKGSIPDRFSAQQFSDYHSELNMSSLELGDSALYFCASSLGPAGGPSYEQYFGPGTRLTVT.

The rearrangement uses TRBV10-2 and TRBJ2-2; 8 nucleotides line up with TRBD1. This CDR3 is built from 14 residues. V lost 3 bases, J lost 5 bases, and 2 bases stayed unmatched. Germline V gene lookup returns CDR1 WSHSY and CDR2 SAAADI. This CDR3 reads CASSDTGGTGELFF. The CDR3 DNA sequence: TGCGCCAGCAGTGATACAGGGGGGACCGGGGAGCTGTTTTTT.

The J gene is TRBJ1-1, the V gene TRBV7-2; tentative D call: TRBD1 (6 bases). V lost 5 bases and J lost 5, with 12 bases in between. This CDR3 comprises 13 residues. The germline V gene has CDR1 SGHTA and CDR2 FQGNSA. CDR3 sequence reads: CASSTTGWTEAFF. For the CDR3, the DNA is TGTGCCAGCAGCACCACAGGGTGGACTGAAGCTTTCTTT.

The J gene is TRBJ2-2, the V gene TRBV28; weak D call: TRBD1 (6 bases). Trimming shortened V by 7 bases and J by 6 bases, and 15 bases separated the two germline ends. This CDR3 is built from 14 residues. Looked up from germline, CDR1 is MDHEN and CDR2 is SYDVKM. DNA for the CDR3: TGTGCCAGCAAAAATCCACAGGGACCCGGGGAGCTGTTTTTT. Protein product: CASKNPQGPGELFF.

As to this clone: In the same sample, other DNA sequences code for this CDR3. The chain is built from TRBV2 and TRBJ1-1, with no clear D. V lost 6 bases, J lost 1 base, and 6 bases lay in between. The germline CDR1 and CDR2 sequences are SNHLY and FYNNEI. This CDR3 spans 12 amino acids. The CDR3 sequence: CASRGQNTEAFF. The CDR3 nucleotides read TGTGCCAGCAGGGGCCAGAACACTGAAGCTTTCTTT. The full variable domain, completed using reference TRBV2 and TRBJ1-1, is EPEVTQTPSHQVTQMGQEVILRCVPISNHLYFYWYRQILGQKVEFLVSFYNNEISEKSEIFDDQFSVERPDGSNFTLKIRSTKLEDSAMYFCASRGQNTEAFFGQGTRLTVV.

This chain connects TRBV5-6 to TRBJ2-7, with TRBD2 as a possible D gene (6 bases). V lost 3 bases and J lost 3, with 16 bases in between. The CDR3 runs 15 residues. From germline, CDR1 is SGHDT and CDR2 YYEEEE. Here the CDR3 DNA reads TGTGCCAGCAGCTCCCGGGACGGGAGCTTCTACGAGCAGTACTTC. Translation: CASSSRDGSFYEQYF.

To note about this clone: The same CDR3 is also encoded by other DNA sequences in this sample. The CDR3 reads CASSLGTGGNEQFF. The CDR3 DNA follows: TGCGCCAGCAGCCTCGGGACAGGGGGCAATGAGCAGTTCTTC. The rearrangement uses TRBV5-1 and TRBJ2-1; 11 nucleotides align to TRBD1. Per germline, CDR1 SGHRS and CDR2 YFSETQ. After removal of 4 bases from V and 6 bases from J, the junction contained 3 bases not matched to a gene. The CDR3 has 14 amino acids.

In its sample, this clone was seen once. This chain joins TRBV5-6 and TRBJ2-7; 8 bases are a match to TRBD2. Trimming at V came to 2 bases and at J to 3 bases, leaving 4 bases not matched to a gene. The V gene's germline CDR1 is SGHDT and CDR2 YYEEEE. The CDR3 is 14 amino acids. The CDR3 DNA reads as TGTGCCAGCAGCTTTACTAGCGGCTACTACGAGCAGTACTTC. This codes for CASSFTSGYYEQYF.

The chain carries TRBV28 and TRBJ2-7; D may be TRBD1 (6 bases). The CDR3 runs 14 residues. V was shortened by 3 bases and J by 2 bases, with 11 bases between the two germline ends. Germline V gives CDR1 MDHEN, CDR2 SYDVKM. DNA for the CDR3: TGTGCCAGCAGTTTGAGGAACAGGGCCTACGAGCAGTACTTC. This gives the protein CASSLRNRAYEQYF.

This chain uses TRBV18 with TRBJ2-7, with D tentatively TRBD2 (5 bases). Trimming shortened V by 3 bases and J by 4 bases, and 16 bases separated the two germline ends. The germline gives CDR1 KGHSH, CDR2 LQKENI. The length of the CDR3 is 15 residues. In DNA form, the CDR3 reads TGTGCCAGCTCACCCTCGGACTCAGCCCGTTACGAGCAGTACTTC. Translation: CASSPSDSARYEQYF.

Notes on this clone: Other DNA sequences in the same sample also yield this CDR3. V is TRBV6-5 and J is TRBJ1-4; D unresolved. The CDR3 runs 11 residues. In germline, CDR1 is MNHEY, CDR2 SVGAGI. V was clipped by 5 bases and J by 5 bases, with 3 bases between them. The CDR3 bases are TGTGCCAGCAGTGGAAATGAAAAACTGTTTTTT. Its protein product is CASSGNEKLFF.

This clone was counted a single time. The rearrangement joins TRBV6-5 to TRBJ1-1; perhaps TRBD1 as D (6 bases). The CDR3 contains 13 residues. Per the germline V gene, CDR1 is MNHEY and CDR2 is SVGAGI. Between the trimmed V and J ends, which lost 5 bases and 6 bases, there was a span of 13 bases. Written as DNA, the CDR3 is TGTGCCAGCAGTGGCACCAGGGGCGCTGAAGCTTTCTTT. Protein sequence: CASSGTRGAEAFF.

The CDR3 sequence is CASSLSPGLASDTQYF. CDR3 bases: TGTGCCAGCAGCCTCTCTCCGGGACTAGCATCAGATACGCAGTATTTT. The chain employs TRBV7-3 and TRBJ2-3; 9 positions match TRBD2. J was trimmed by 4 bases and V by 5 bases; bases with no gene match: 10. There are 16 residues in the CDR3. Germline V CDR1 and CDR2: SGHTA, FQGTGA.

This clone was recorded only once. The CDR3, as DNA: TGTGCCAGCAGTTACTCGAAGGGAGGATACAATGAGCAGTTCTTC. Its protein product is CASSYSKGGYNEQFF. This sequence joins TRBV6-5 and TRBJ2-1; possibly TRBD2 for D (6 bases). This CDR3 has 15 residues. Germline values: CDR1 MNHEY, CDR2 SVGAGI. V was cut by 0 bases and J by 4 bases, with 10 bases left in between.

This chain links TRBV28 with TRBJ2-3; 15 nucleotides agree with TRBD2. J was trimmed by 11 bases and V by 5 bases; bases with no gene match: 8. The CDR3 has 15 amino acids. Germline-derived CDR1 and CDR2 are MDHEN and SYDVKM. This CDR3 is CASSPGTSGRQEQYF. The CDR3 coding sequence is TGTGCCAGCAGTCCGGGGACTAGCGGGAGGCAGGAGCAGTATTTT.

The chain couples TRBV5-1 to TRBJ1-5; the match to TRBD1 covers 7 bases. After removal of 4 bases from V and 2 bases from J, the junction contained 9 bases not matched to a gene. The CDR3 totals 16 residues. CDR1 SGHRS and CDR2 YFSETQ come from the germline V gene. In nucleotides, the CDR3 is TGCGCCAGCAGCCCAGGGGGGGCGACGGGCAATCAGCCCCAGCATTTT. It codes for CASSPGGATGNQPQHF.